Listed below are T cell receptor beta chains from one sample, sequenced in a study of shared clonotypes between healthy human individuals. The protocol was immunoSEQ multiplex PCR, while the TCRdb copy is restricted to in-frame clones and leaves out a portion. The profile shows roughly 640,000 clones, around 97% of them singletons. The sequencing input was naive CD4+ T cells sorted from blood. All receptors derive from a young woman in good health. The CDR3 runs from the conserved cysteine through the conserved F or W. Each record gives: V gene, J gene, D gene, clone size, CDR3 DNA, CDR3 protein. D genes are given only for firm matches. Only part of the rows carry a size: once, few, many, or a class if the clone is expanded.

TRBV5-6	TRBJ2-3	TRBD2	NA	TGTGCCAGCAGCTCCGGGACTAGCGGGAGCACAGATACGCAGTATTTT	CASSSGTSGSTDTQYF
TRBV5-8	TRBJ2-5	NA	NA	TGTGCCAGCAGCACACAAGAGACCCAGTACTTC	CASSTQETQYF
TRBV5-6	TRBJ2-7	TRBD1	NA	TGTGCCAGCAGTTTCTGGACAGGGGGCATTCGCGAGCAGTACTTC	CASSFWTGGIREQYF
TRBV13	TRBJ2-1	NA	NA	TGTGCCAGCAGCGAGGCGGGAAGGGGGCGCAATGAGCAGTTCTTC	CASSEAGRGRNEQFF
TRBV9	TRBJ2-2	TRBD2	NA	TGTGCCAGCAGCGTCGGACTAGCGGGAGGATCCGGGGAGCTGTTTTTT	CASSVGLAGGSGELFF
TRBV11-3	TRBJ2-5	TRBD2	NA	TGTGCCAGGACTAGCGGGAGTTCGGAGACCCAGTACTTC	CARTSGSSETQYF
TRBV5-1	TRBJ1-1	NA	NA	TGCGCCAGCAGCACGCTCACAGGGAACACTGAAGCTTTCTTT	CASSTLTGNTEAFF
TRBV19	TRBJ2-7	NA	NA	TGTGCCAGTAGTTCTTCCCCCCGGGGTAGCTCCTACGAGCAGTACTTC	CASSSSPRGSSYEQYF
TRBV28	TRBJ1-5	NA	NA	TGTGCCAGCAGTCTACCCCTAGATCAGCAGCCCCAGCATTTT	CASSLPLDQQPQHF
TRBV2	TRBJ2-2	TRBD1	NA	TGTGCCAGCAGAAGACAGGGGTCTAACACCGGGGAGCTGTTTTTT	CASRRQGSNTGELFF
TRBV11-2	TRBJ2-7	NA	NA	TGTGCCAGCAGCTTAGGGGGGCTTTGCTACTTC	CASSLGGLCYF
TRBV7-9	TRBJ2-5	TRBD2	NA	TGTGCCAGCAGCTCATCTAGCGGGAGTTCGACCCAGTACTTC	CASSSSSGSSTQYF
TRBV5-6	TRBJ2-1	TRBD2	NA	TGTGCCAGCAGCCCCGGAGATAGCGGGAGAAATGAGCAGTTCTTC	CASSPGDSGRNEQFF
TRBV28	TRBJ1-5	NA	NA	TGTGCCAGCACAATTTCGGGTTATCAGCCCCAGCATTTT	CASTISGYQPQHF
TRBV28	TRBJ2-5	TRBD1	NA	TGTGCCAGCAGTAAACCGGGACAGGGTTCGGAGACCCAGTACTTC	CASSKPGQGSETQYF
TRBV28	TRBJ1-5	NA	NA	TGTGCCAGCAGTTTTAATAATCAGCCCCAGCATTTT	CASSFNNQPQHF
TRBV27	TRBJ2-3	NA	NA	TGTGCCAGCAGGCGGGGCTTCGGCACAGATACGCAGTATTTT	CASRRGFGTDTQYF
TRBV9	TRBJ2-7	NA	NA	TGTGCCAGCAGCGCCCTTGACGGACAGCCCTACGAGCAGTACTTC	CASSALDGQPYEQYF
TRBV5-1	TRBJ2-3	NA	NA	TGCGCCAGCAGCCCCGGGGCTTCTAGCACAGATACGCAGTATTTT	CASSPGASSTDTQYF
TRBV6-1	TRBJ2-7	TRBD1	NA	TGTGCCAGCAGGGCGACAGGGACCTCCTACGAGCAGTACTTC	CASRATGTSYEQYF
TRBV11-3	TRBJ1-1	NA	NA	TGTGCCAGCAGCTTAGAGGGGAACACTGAAGCTTTCTTT	CASSLEGNTEAFF
TRBV4-2	TRBJ1-1	TRBD1	NA	TGTGCCAGCAGCCAAGGGGACAGGGGAGGAACTGAAGCTTTCTTT	CASSQGDRGGTEAFF
TRBV7-8	TRBJ2-7	NA	once	TGTGCCAGCAGCCCACGGACAGACGCCTACGAGCAGTACTTC	CASSPRTDAYEQYF
TRBV5-1	TRBJ1-2	NA	NA	TGCGCCAGCAGCTTGGCCTGGAGGGACGAAGGCTACACCTTC	CASSLAWRDEGYTF
TRBV27	TRBJ2-7	TRBD1	NA	TGTGCCAGCAGCCGGACATCCGGACAGGGCTCTTCCTACGAGCAGTACTTC	CASSRTSGQGSSYEQYF
TRBV28	TRBJ2-3	NA	NA	TGTGCCAGCAGTTCACCGGGGATGTCCACAGATACGCAGTATTTT	CASSSPGMSTDTQYF
TRBV7-6	TRBJ2-5	NA	NA	TGTGCCAGCAGCTTATTTGAGACAGAAGAGACCCAGTACTTC	CASSLFETEETQYF
TRBV7-8	TRBJ1-1	NA	NA	TGTGCCAGCAGCCTCATAGGTACTGAAGCTTTCTTT	CASSLIGTEAFF
TRBV11-3	TRBJ2-7	TRBD1	NA	TGTGCCAGCAGCTTAGGCGGTCCGGGACAGTCCGAGCAGTACTTC	CASSLGGPGQSEQYF